This T cell receptor (beta chain) was retrieved from a study of breast tumors, draining lymph nodes, adjacent tissues. MiXCR, run by TCRdb on the multiplex PCR reads, gives a single entry per CDR3 protein. The sample gives tens of thousands of distinct CDR3 sequences, roughly two fifths of which show up once; 8% to 11% is in the top ten. This clonotype showed up many times. The antigen is not known. Per germline, CDR1 SGHTA and CDR2 FQGNSA. V lost 5 bases to trimming and J lost 5 bases; unmatched junction nucleotides: 14. There are 17 residues in the CDR3. Overall study findings and caveats: Most tumor T cells seemingly derive from lymph node, then expand in tumor. That most tumor T cells come from lymph nodes remained unproven. Tumor TCR diversity was below lymph nodes but above nontumor tissue. Luminal-like breast cancer showed significantly higher tumor–nontumor repertoire similarity than basal-like.

Sequences were obtained from breast tumor tissue. The chain uses TRBV7-2 and TRBJ2-1; 8 bases agree with TRBD2. This receptor was obtained from a female donor with breast cancer. Some clones in this sample may be carry-over from other donors' samples. The CDR3 DNA sequence: TGTGCCAGCAGCCCCGTAGGTAGCGGGATCGGGAACAATGAGCAGTTCTTC. Translation gives CASSPVGSGIGNNEQFF.